This TCR beta chain is from a study of blood T cells in healthy people across ages. Germline V gene lookup returns CDR1 SGHVS and CDR2 FQNEAQ. V was trimmed by 1 base and J by 0 bases, leaving 8 bases between them. The CDR3 totals 15 residues. Findings and limits, study-wide: From one million sequenced T cells, diversity estimates were lower bounds.

With a J-beta primer mix and a sample-barcoded 5' primer, a second PCR ran about 7 to 12 cycles. In TCRdb, the 5' RACE reads were re-called with MiXCR into one record per CDR3 protein. The sample records roughly 800,000 distinct CDR3 sequences, roughly 25% being singletons. The table lists this clonotype with a few counts. Its antigen is not identified. The sample also formed part of further work on T cells of mothers and their children. Turning to that study: Related mother and child pairs showed slightly greater overlap (not significant) than unrelated pairs did.

Input material: blood. The sequence was collected from a boy younger than 18 in good health. V usage is TRBV7-8 and J usage is TRBJ2-3; D is unclear. The CDR3 here is CASSLGHQSTDTQYF. CDR3 DNA sequence: TGTGCCAGCAGCTTAGGACACCAGAGCACAGATACGCAGTATTTT.